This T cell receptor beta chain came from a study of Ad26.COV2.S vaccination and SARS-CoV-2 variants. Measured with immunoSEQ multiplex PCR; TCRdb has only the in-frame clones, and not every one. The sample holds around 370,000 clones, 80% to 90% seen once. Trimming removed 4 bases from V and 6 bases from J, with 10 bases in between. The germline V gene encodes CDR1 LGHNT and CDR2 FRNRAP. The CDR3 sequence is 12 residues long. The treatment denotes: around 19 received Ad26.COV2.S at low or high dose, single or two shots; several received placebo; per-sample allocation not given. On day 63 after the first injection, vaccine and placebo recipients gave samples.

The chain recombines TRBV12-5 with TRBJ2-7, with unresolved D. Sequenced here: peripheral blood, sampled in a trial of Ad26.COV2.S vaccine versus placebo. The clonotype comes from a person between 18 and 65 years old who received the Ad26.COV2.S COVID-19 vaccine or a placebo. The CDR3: CASGWGLSEQYF. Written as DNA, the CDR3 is TGTGCTAGTGGTTGGGGATTGAGCGAGCAGTACTTC. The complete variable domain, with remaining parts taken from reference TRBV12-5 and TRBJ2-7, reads DARVTQTPRHKVTEMGQEVTMRCQPILGHNTVFWYRQTMMQGLELLAYFRNRAPLDDSGMPKDRFSAEMPDATLATLKIQPSEPRDSAVYFCASGWGLSEQYFGPGTRLTVT.